This section outlines one TCR beta chain sequence together with its context. Its antigen is currently unknown. The record originates from a study of blood T cells in healthy people across ages. In the study overall: For every two T cells, template switching captured about one barcoded beta molecule.

Study-level findings and limits: Changes in expanded clonotypes were possibly confounded, as the CMV status of donors was unknown.

The CDR3 length is 12 residues. The germline V and J ends were trimmed by 4 bases and 4 bases, with 8 bases remaining between them. Germline V gives CDR1 DFQATT, CDR2 SNEGSKA (reference sequence). Primed by a sample-barcoded 5' primer and a J-beta primer mix, a second PCR proceeded for 7 to 11 cycles. From the 5' RACE reads, TCRdb called clonotypes with MiXCR, one entry per CDR3 protein. The sample has about 1.4 million distinct CDR3 sequences; 59% are singletons. Sequenced sample: blood. This TCR came from a man between 18 and 29 years old in good health. This chain joins TRBV20-1 and TRBJ2-1; D ambiguous. The CDR3, as DNA: TGCAGTGCTATGGGCGGATACAATGAGCAGTTCTTC. Translating it yields CSAMGGYNEQFF.